The text below deals with one T cell receptor beta chain. The antigen is undetermined. The data derive from a study of shared clonotypes between healthy human individuals. Germline V gene data show CDR1 as MGHRA and CDR2 as YSYEKL. This CDR3 comprises 14 residues. The V gene lost 2 bases and the J gene lost 0 bases, with 6 bases spanning the gap. Healthy HIV-negative adults without recent acute infections or vaccinations served as donors. Both subsets, CD45RA+ naive and CD45RA-negative memory, were split from the CD4+ cells. The repertoire was sequenced with immunoSEQ multiplex PCR; TCRdb's copy has only in-frame clones and lacks some. The sample contains over a million clones, approximately 80% of which appear only once. Notes on the study in general: Only blood was sampled, and tissue TCR repertoires likely differ from blood ones. The study found lower generation probabilities in non-shared clonotypes than in those shared by all four donors.

The sequencing sample was made of memory CD4+ T cells from PBMCs. The subset was: CD45RA-negative fraction. The chain links TRBV4-1 to TRBJ2-3; D unclear. This clonotype was obtained from a man between 18 and 29 years old in good health. Some clones in this sample may be carry-over from other donors' samples. CDR3 amino acids: CASSQLLSTDTQYF. CDR3 DNA: TGCGCCAGCAGCCAACTCCTCAGCACAGATACGCAGTATTTT.